A selection of T cell receptor beta chains follows, all from one sample in a study of cytomegalovirus exposure and HLA in healthy donors. Sequencing was performed with immunoSEQ multiplex PCR; in TCRdb, only in-frame clones are kept and a portion is missing. Among roughly 280,000 clones listed, 72% were seen once. Sequencing input: PBMCs. The receptors here all came from a female donor in good health and CMV-seronegative. CDR3s include the opening cysteine and the closing phenylalanine or tryptophan. D genes are given only for firm matches. A clone size is listed for some rows: how often the clone was seen (once, few, many), or a class if it is expanded.

V gene	D gene	J gene	clone size	CDR3 protein	CDR3 DNA
TRBV27	TRBD1	TRBJ2-2	NA	CASSLRDRNTGELFF	TGTGCCAGCAGTTTACGGGACAGGAACACCGGGGAGCTGTTTTTT
TRBV28	NA	TRBJ1-1	NA	CASSFLDNRDEAFF	TGTGCCAGCAGTTTCCTCGATAACAGGGATGAAGCTTTCTTT
TRBV25-1	NA	TRBJ2-4	NA	CASSDLYGGLHIQYF	TGTGCCAGCAGTGACCTATACGGAGGGCTGCACATTCAGTACTTC
TRBV30	TRBD1	TRBJ2-7	NA	CAWSLTGDEYEQYF	TGTGCCTGGAGTCTGACAGGGGACGAATACGAGCAGTACTTC
TRBV6-5	NA	TRBJ1-1	NA	CASSYGAKNTEAFF	TGTGCCAGCAGTTACGGAGCCAAGAACACTGAAGCTTTCTTT
TRBV29-1	NA	TRBJ2-2	NA	CRIQEVNTGELFF	TGCAGAATTCAGGAGGTTAACACCGGGGAGCTGTTTTTT
TRBV30	NA	TRBJ1-6	NA	CAWAQGSSPLHF	TGTGCCTGGGCACAGGGAAGTTCACCCCTCCACTTT
TRBV18	TRBD1	TRBJ1-2	NA	CASSQDRHYGYTF	TGTGCCAGCTCACAGGACAGGCACTATGGCTACACCTTC
TRBV27	TRBD2	TRBJ2-2	few	CASSSHLAGGTGELFF	TGTGCCAGCAGTTCCCATCTAGCGGGAGGAACCGGGGAGCTGTTTTTT
TRBV7-2	TRBD1	TRBJ2-2	NA	CASSPRGGWDTGELFF	TGTGCCAGCAGCCCCCGAGGGGGCTGGGACACCGGGGAGCTGTTTTTT
TRBV7-2	NA	TRBJ1-5	NA	CASSLEVGGSNQPQHF	TGTGCCAGCAGCCTAGAGGTGGGGGGAAGCAATCAGCCCCAGCATTTT
TRBV28	TRBD1	TRBJ1-5	NA	CASSLYRQGDQPQHF	TGTGCCAGCAGTTTATATCGACAGGGGGATCAGCCCCAGCATTTT
TRBV5-4	NA	TRBJ2-7	NA	CASSAGGLAEHSYEQYF	TGTGCCAGCAGCGCCGGGGGGCTAGCCGAACACTCCTACGAGCAGTACTTC
TRBV29-1	TRBD1	TRBJ2-5	NA	CSVPQGAGETQYF	TGCAGCGTTCCTCAGGGGGCGGGGGAGACCCAGTACTTC
TRBV28	NA	TRBJ2-7	once	CASSLGAAGNDEQYF	TGTGCCAGCAGTTTGGGGGCAGCAGGTAATGACGAGCAGTACTTC
TRBV2	NA	TRBJ2-2	NA	CASAAAGELFF	TGTGCCAGCGCAGCGGCCGGGGAGCTGTTTTTT
TRBV5-1	TRBD2	TRBJ2-3	NA	CASREGSGTSTDTQYF	TGCGCCAGCAGAGAAGGTAGCGGGACTAGCACAGATACGCAGTATTTT
TRBV6-5	TRBD1	TRBJ1-6	NA	CASWTGGNSPLHF	TGTGCCAGTTGGACAGGGGGTAATTCACCCCTCCACTTT
TRBV18	NA	TRBJ2-3	NA	CASSPLRVERTDTQYF	TGTGCCAGCTCACCGTTGCGGGTTGAGCGCACAGATACGCAGTATTTT
TRBV11-3	NA	TRBJ1-1	NA	CASSLRGGTEAFF	TGTGCCAGCAGCTTGCGGGGGGGTACTGAAGCTTTCTTT
TRBV11-2	NA	TRBJ2-2	NA	CASRQRRKDRQNTGELFF	TGTGCCAGCAGGCAAAGGCGGAAGGACAGACAGAACACCGGGGAGCTGTTTTTT
TRBV5-1	NA	TRBJ2-3	few	CASSSTGTAPDTQYF	TGCGCCAGCAGCTCTACAGGGACGGCCCCAGATACGCAGTATTTT
TRBV7-2	TRBD1	TRBJ1-1	NA	CASSTHDRDTEAFF	TGTGCCAGCAGCACACACGACAGGGACACTGAAGCTTTCTTT